A selection of T cell receptor beta chains follows, all from one sample in a study of beta chain features in type 1 diabetes. The assay was immunoSEQ multiplex PCR, and TCRdb's table has in-frame clones only and misses some. The sample has fewer than 300,000 clones, about a tenth seen once. Material: naive CD4+ T cells from blood. The receptors stem from a man aged 30-40 years with type 1 diabetes. Both conserved end residues are part of each CDR3. Each record gives: J gene, D gene, V gene, CDR3 protein. A D gene is named only where the DNA matches it firmly.

J: TRBJ2-4; D: .; V: TRBV12-5; CDR3: CASGFQENIQYF
J: TRBJ2-5; D: .; V: TRBV18; CDR3: CASSPGLSETQYF
J: TRBJ1-3; D: TRBD1; V: TRBV2; CDR3: CASSENRGSGNTIYF
J: TRBJ2-3; D: .; V: TRBV28; CDR3: CASSFGGRTDTQYF
J: TRBJ2-3; D: TRBD2; V: TRBV18; CDR3: CASSPTSGGDPDTQYF
J: TRBJ2-5; D: .; V: TRBV9; CDR3: CASSARVRETQYF
J: TRBJ1-1; D: .; V: TRBV29-1; CDR3: CSVRRQLMNTEAFF
J: TRBJ2-1; D: .; V: TRBV6-5; CDR3: CASRPTRYNEQFF
J: TRBJ2-5; D: TRBD1; V: TRBV14; CDR3: CASSARTGSETQYF
J: TRBJ2-3; D: .; V: TRBV6-5; CDR3: CASSYDRTIDTQYF
J: TRBJ2-7; D: TRBD2; V: TRBV7-2; CDR3: CASSFLAGGQVKYF
J: TRBJ2-5; D: .; V: TRBV4-3; CDR3: CASSRGWRGPQETQYF
J: TRBJ2-7; D: .; V: TRBV4-1; CDR3: CASSQDRAAAQYF
J: TRBJ1-6; D: .; V: TRBV5-1; CDR3: CASSSTGNTSPLHF
J: TRBJ1-1; D: .; V: TRBV18; CDR3: CASSATGNTEAFF
J: TRBJ1-5; D: .; V: TRBV6-6; CDR3: CASRTGLRVEQPQHF
J: TRBJ2-1; D: TRBD2; V: TRBV10-3; CDR3: CAISAPSGGTYNEQFF
J: TRBJ1-2; D: .; V: TRBV9; CDR3: CASSVSGDYGYTF
J: TRBJ2-5; D: .; V: TRBV7-9; CDR3: CASSLEAREYF
J: TRBJ1-1; D: .; V: TRBV6-1; CDR3: CASISEIRGTEAFF
J: TRBJ1-2; D: .; V: TRBV7-9; CDR3: CASSSTGNYGYTF
J: TRBJ1-4; D: .; V: TRBV5-4; CDR3: CASSLGGTTNEKLFF
J: TRBJ2-7; D: .; V: TRBV15; CDR3: CATSRDPGAGDEQYF
J: TRBJ1-6; D: .; V: TRBV25-1; CDR3: CASSDLHNSPLHF
J: TRBJ1-1; D: TRBD1; V: TRBV2; CDR3: CASKRDRGPTEAFF
J: TRBJ2-3; D: TRBD1; V: TRBV7-2; CDR3: CASSYNRGSTDTQYF
J: TRBJ2-2; D: .; V: TRBV11-1; CDR3: CASSFASGELFF
J: TRBJ1-2; D: .; V: TRBV18; CDR3: CASSPGAGGYTF
J: TRBJ1-4; D: .; V: TRBV5-1; CDR3: CASSLVGGRGEKLFF
J: TRBJ2-7; D: TRBD2; V: TRBV9; CDR3: CASSVEASGGDEQYF
J: TRBJ2-1; D: .; V: TRBV4-1; CDR3: CASSRVTATSSYNEQFF
J: TRBJ1-2; D: .; V: TRBV5-1; CDR3: CASSLGLTTNYGYTF
J: TRBJ2-5; D: .; V: TRBV9; CDR3: CASSPAGWTEETQYF
J: TRBJ1-2; D: .; V: TRBV6-1; CDR3: CASSEVTAAWGGYTF
J: TRBJ2-5; D: TRBD2; V: TRBV9; CDR3: CASSASGGLKETQYF
J: TRBJ2-5; D: TRBD2; V: TRBV11-2; CDR3: CASSLGLAGRQETQYF
J: TRBJ1-6; D: .; V: TRBV2; CDR3: CASSGRDNSPLHF